This T cell receptor (beta chain) was found in a study of technical replicates of blood from a handful of donors. This CDR3 region has 12 residues. The germline gives CDR1 GTSNPN, CDR2 SVGIG (reference sequence). Trimming took 3 bases from V and 10 from J, leaving 15 bases between them. The assay was immunoSEQ multiplex PCR, and TCRdb's table has in-frame clones only and misses some. Among approximately 74,000 clones, 88% were seen once, and the ten largest hold around 4.6%. The sequencing input was PBMCs. The source of this sequence is a human donor in good health. Some clones in this sample may be carry-over from other donors' samples. The chain joins TRBV30 to TRBJ1-1; TRBD1 might be the D (6 bases). The CDR3 is CAWRSGGYGAFF. The CDR3 DNA reads TGTGCCTGGAGGTCTGGGGGCTATGGAGCTTTCTTT.